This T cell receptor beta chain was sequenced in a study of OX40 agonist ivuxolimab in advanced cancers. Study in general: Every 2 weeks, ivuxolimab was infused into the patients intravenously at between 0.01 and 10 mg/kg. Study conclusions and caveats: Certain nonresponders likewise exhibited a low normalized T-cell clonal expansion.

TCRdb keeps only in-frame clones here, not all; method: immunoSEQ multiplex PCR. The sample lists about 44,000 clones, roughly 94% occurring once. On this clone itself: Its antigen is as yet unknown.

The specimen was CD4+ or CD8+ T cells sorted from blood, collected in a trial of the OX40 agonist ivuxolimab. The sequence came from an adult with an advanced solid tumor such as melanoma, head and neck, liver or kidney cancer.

The CDR3 DNA sequence: TGTGCCAGCAGCCCCGGGACAGGTCAAGGCGAGCAGTACTTC. Protein product: CASSPGTGQGEQYF. The chain has TRBV13 and TRBJ2-7, with 8 nucleotides matching TRBD1. The CDR3 is 14 amino acids. V gave up 5 bases and J gave up 6 bases; unmatched junction bases: 9. Germline loops: CDR1 PRHDT, CDR2 FYEKMQ (reference sequence).